This TCR beta chain was profiled in a study of cytomegalovirus exposure and HLA in healthy donors. The PCR used 60 Vbeta and 13 Jbeta primers. The repertoire was sequenced with immunoSEQ multiplex PCR; TCRdb's copy has only in-frame clones and lacks some. The sample shows about 130,000 clones, about 71% of them seen only once. The source material was PBMCs. The receptor was isolated from a woman aged 60-75 years in good health and CMV-seropositive.

As DNA, the CDR3 is TGTGCCAGCAGCGAGGTTGGGGGGGGGCGCAACTATGGCTACACCTTC. Its translation: CASSEVGGGRNYGYTF. The chain joins TRBV7-8 to TRBJ1-2; D is perhaps TRBD1 (6 bases). The CDR3 spans 16 residues. Germline CDR1 is SGHVS and CDR2 is FQNEAQ. Between the trimmed V and J ends, which lost 5 bases and 2 bases, there was a span of 18 bases.